One sample yielded the 24 T cell receptor beta chains listed below, sequenced in a study of cytotoxic CD8 clonotypes in ibrutinib-treated CLL. Profiled with immunoSEQ multiplex PCR; TCRdb holds only in-frame clones, not every one. Of approximately 150,000 clones listed, 60% to 85% are singletons. The sequences come from PBMCs, collected after 12 months of ibrutinib treatment. The receptors come from a human donor with chronic lymphocytic leukemia.

The chain is built from TRBV19 and TRBJ2-7; 9 nucleotides agree with TRBD1. The germline V gene encodes CDR1 LNHDA and CDR2 SQIVND (reference sequence). The CDR3 has 18 amino acids. Germline trimming cut 4 bases from V and 3 bases from J; bases unmatched to any gene: 16. The CDR3 protein is CASSTLKGAGDRVYEQYF. CDR3 sequence (DNA): TGTGCCAGTAGTACCCTAAAGGGGGCTGGGGACAGGGTCTACGAGCAGTACTTC.

The chain joins TRBV5-1 to TRBJ2-7; no definite D call. The CDR3 extends over 15 amino acids. Trimming pared 1 base from V and 1 base from J, leaving 12 bases between. The V gene's germline CDR1 is SGHRS and CDR2 YFSETQ. In DNA form, the CDR3 reads TGCGCCAGCAGCTTGTGGGGTCCAGAGTCCTACGAGCAGTACTTC. Translating it yields CASSLWGPESYEQYF. The full variable domain, completed using reference TRBV5-1 and TRBJ2-7, is KAGVTQTPRYLIKTRGQQVTLSCSPISGHRSVSWYQQTPGQGLQFLFEYFSETQRNKGNFPGRFSGRQFSNSRSEMNVSTLELGDSALYLCASSLWGPESYEQYFGPGTRLTVT.

The gene calls are TRBV7-2 and TRBJ2-3, with D possibly being TRBD1 (6 bases). The CDR3 has 13 amino acids. V shed 5 bases and J shed 5 bases, with 11 bases lying between them. Looked up from germline, CDR1 is SGHTA and CDR2 is FQGNSA. Here the CDR3 reads CASSRVGGDTQYF. Written as DNA, the CDR3 is TGTGCCAGCAGCCGCGTAGGGGGAGATACGCAGTATTTT.

In its sample, this clone was seen once. The gene calls are TRBV2 and TRBJ2-5; 8 bases line up with TRBD1. CDR1 SNHLY and CDR2 FYNNEI come from the germline V gene. The length of the CDR3 is 12 residues. J was trimmed by 4 bases and V by 8 bases; bases with no gene match: 3. This CDR3 is CASRTGRETQYF. Written as DNA, the CDR3 is TGTGCCAGCCGGACAGGGAGAGAGACCCAGTACTTC. Together with reference TRBV2 and TRBJ2-5, the CDR3 gives the full variable domain: EPEVTQTPSHQVTQMGQEVILRCVPISNHLYFYWYRQILGQKVEFLVSFYNNEISEKSEIFDDQFSVERPDGSNFTLKIRSTKLEDSAMYFCASRTGRETQYFGPGTRLLVL.

This chain links TRBV7-8 with TRBJ1-1; D not resolved. Between the trimmed V and J ends, which lost 1 base and 1 base, there was a span of 10 bases. CDR1 and CDR2 from the germline V gene are SGHVS and FQNEAQ. The CDR3 is 15 residues long. CDR3 sequence: CASSLEKPANTEAFF. The CDR3 DNA reads as TGTGCCAGCAGCTTAGAGAAGCCGGCGAACACTGAAGCTTTCTTT.

The V gene is TRBV7-9, the J gene TRBJ1-2, with D uncertain. V was clipped by 5 bases and J by 4 bases, with 14 bases between them. Germline CDR1 and CDR2: SEHNR and FQNEAQ (reference sequence). This CDR3 is 14 amino acids long. The CDR3 protein is CASSAQTEIYGYTF. The CDR3 region has the DNA TGTGCCAGCAGCGCACAGACGGAGATCTATGGCTACACCTTC. Supplemented by reference TRBV7-9 and TRBJ1-2, the full variable domain reads DTGVSQNPRHKITKRGQNVTFRCDPISEHNRLYWYRQTLGQGPEFLTYFQNEAQLEKSRLLSDRFSAERPKGSFSTLEIQRTEQGDSAMYLCASSAQTEIYGYTFGSGTRLTVV.

The V gene is TRBV4-3, the J gene TRBJ2-7; 8 bases agree with TRBD1. The germline V gene has CDR1 LGHNA and CDR2 YSLEER. There are 12 residues in the CDR3. Unmatched junction bases numbered 3, after V lost 3 bases and J lost 8 bases. The CDR3 DNA reads as TGCGCCAGCAGCCACCCAGGGGGCCAGCAGTACTTC. Amino acid sequence: CASSHPGGQQYF.

This clone was seen more than once but under ten times. This chain connects TRBV30 to TRBJ1-1; D gene ambiguous. This CDR3 contains 12 residues. Germline-derived CDR1 and CDR2 are GTSNPN and SVGIG (reference sequence). V shed 2 bases and J shed 0 bases, with 4 bases lying between them. CDR3: CAWSRVNTEAFF. In DNA, the CDR3 is TGTGCCTGGAGTAGGGTGAACACTGAAGCTTTCTTT.

This clone was detected a few times. V and J are TRBV7-2 and TRBJ1-2, with 8 nucleotides matching TRBD1. The junction had 7 bases not matched to a gene; V was cut back by 4 bases and J by 6 bases. Germline-derived CDR1 and CDR2 are SGHTA and FQGNSA. The CDR3 length is 14 residues. CDR3 sequence: CASSSDRGRNGYTF. The CDR3 bases are TGTGCCAGCAGCTCCGACAGGGGACGGAATGGCTACACCTTC.

The CDR3 bases are TGTGCCAGCAGTGGACAGGGGTATGGCTACACCTTC. Its translation: CASSGQGYGYTF. J is TRBJ1-2 and V is TRBV2, with 8 bases matching TRBD1. The germline V gene has CDR1 SNHLY and CDR2 FYNNEI. V trimming: 4 bases; J trimming: 5 bases; junction bases outside the gene matches: 0. This CDR3 contains 12 residues.

This chain links TRBV21-1 with TRBJ1-5. TRBV21-1 is a recognized pseudogene. The CDR3 has 13 amino acids. The CDR3 loop is CASSTKVGEPQHF. As DNA, the CDR3 is TGTGCCAGCAGCACAAAAGTGGGAGAGCCCCAGCATTTT.

This sequence joins TRBV10-1 and TRBJ2-1; 9 positions match TRBD1. Germline V gives CDR1 WNHNN, CDR2 SYGVQD (reference sequence). This CDR3 contains 16 residues. V gave up 6 bases and J gave up 2 bases; unmatched junction bases: 8. CDR3 residues: CASRENRGLTYNEQFF. The CDR3 region has the DNA TGCGCCAGCAGAGAAAACAGGGGGCTAACCTACAATGAGCAGTTCTTC.

This clone was seen more than once but under ten times. In nucleotides, the CDR3 is TGTGCCAGTAGTATAGGCAGGGGGAACGCGTTTACGCAGTATTTT. Amino acid sequence: CASSIGRGNAFTQYF. V is TRBV19 and J is TRBJ2-3; TRBD1 matches 7 bases. The ends lost 1 base at V and 8 bases at J; junction bases unmatched: 9. Germline V gene data show CDR1 as LNHDA and CDR2 as SQIVND (reference sequence). The CDR3 is 15 residues long.

The chain joins TRBV18 to TRBJ1-2, with D perhaps matching TRBD1 (5 bases). V was trimmed by 0 bases and J by 7 bases, leaving 6 bases between them. CDR1 is KGHSH, CDR2 LQKENI, per germline. The CDR3 has 12 amino acids. This CDR3 is CASSPPGVGYTF. The DNA of the CDR3 is TGTGCCAGCTCACCACCAGGGGTTGGCTACACCTTC.

This clone was seen only a few times. The chain links TRBV14 to TRBJ2-7; D call uncertain. The CDR3 is 12 residues long. Germline loops: CDR1 SGHDN, CDR2 FVKESK. V lost 4 bases and J 6 bases, leaving 10 bases between the germline ends. The CDR3 here is CASSPHLAEQYF. CDR3 DNA: TGTGCCAGCAGCCCCCATCTCGCCGAGCAGTACTTC.

The chain links TRBV7-3 to TRBJ2-3; TRBD2 aligns across 7 bases. Trimming at V came to 2 bases and at J to 0 bases, leaving 14 bases not matched to a gene. The CDR3 has 19 residues. Looked up from germline, CDR1 is SGHTA and CDR2 is FQGTGA. Written as DNA, the CDR3 is TGTGCCAGCAGCTTACTATCAACGGGAGGCCTCGGAAGCACAGATACGCAGTATTTT. It yields the protein CASSLLSTGGLGSTDTQYF.

The chain uses TRBV5-1 and TRBJ2-7, with 8 bases matching TRBD2. Per the germline V gene, CDR1 is SGHRS and CDR2 is YFSETQ. This CDR3 has 14 residues. The V segment lost 7 bases and the J segment 0 bases; nucleotides outside the gene matches: 6. The CDR3 is CASRLAGASYEQYF. The CDR3 nucleotides are TGCGCCAGCCGGCTAGCGGGTGCCTCCTACGAGCAGTACTTC.

Only a few counts were recorded for this clone. This chain uses TRBV21-1 with TRBJ2-3; TRBD1 is the table's D call, not checked against the DNA. TRBV21-1 is annotated as a pseudogene. The CDR3 runs to 14 residues. In nucleotides, the CDR3 is TGTGCCAGCAGCAGACAGGTGAAGGCAGATACGCAGTATTTT. Translation: CASSRQVKADTQYF.

V gene TRBV6-1 combines with J gene TRBJ1-1, with 9 bases fitting TRBD1. V was clipped by 9 bases and J by 8 bases; unmatched bases: 10. Germline assignment: CDR1 MNHNS and CDR2 SASEGT. The CDR3 runs to 13 residues. The CDR3 sequence: CASSQGAIGEAFF. DNA for the CDR3: TGTGCCAGTTCACAGGGGGCAATCGGGGAAGCTTTCTTT.

J is TRBJ1-6 and V is TRBV7-2; D unresolved. This CDR3 spans 15 amino acids. Germline V gives CDR1 SGHTA, CDR2 FQGNSA. With 1 base removed from V and 8 bases from J, the gap between germline ends came to 12 bases. As DNA, the CDR3 is TGTGCCAGCAGCTTAGTTTCTCTTCTGGATTCACCCCTCCACTTT. It is translated as CASSLVSLLDSPLHF.

The chain couples TRBV4-2 to TRBJ2-7; the match to TRBD2 covers 10 bases. After removal of 1 base from V and 4 bases from J, the junction contained 22 bases not matched to a gene. The CDR3 runs to 21 residues. The germline V gene has CDR1 LGHNA and CDR2 YNFKEQ. The CDR3 nucleotides read TGTGCCAGCAGCCAAGTCGTGAAGTGGGTGACTAGCGGGCGCGAATCTTACGAGCAGTACTTC. This translates into CASSQVVKWVTSGRESYEQYF.

This clone was found a few times. This rearrangement joins TRBV7-2 to TRBJ1-1; tentative D call: TRBD1 (6 bases). The germline V gene has CDR1 SGHTA and CDR2 FQGNSA. Deletions cut 5 bases from V and 2 bases from J, with 12 bases between. The CDR3 is made up of 14 amino acids. The CDR3 here is CASSGQGRNTEAFF. CDR3 in DNA: TGTGCCAGCAGCGGCCAGGGGCGAAACACTGAAGCTTTCTTT.

The chain employs TRBV9 and TRBJ2-7; D unresolved. Germline V lookup: CDR1 SGDLS, CDR2 YYNGEE. Trimming took 1 base from V and 3 from J, leaving 14 bases between them. The length of the CDR3 is 15 residues. The CDR3 region has the DNA TGTGCCAGCAGCGTAAGTCCGTCGGATGTCTACGAGCAGTACTTC. The encoded protein is CASSVSPSDVYEQYF.

This chain links TRBV7-2 with TRBJ1-1; 8 bases fit TRBD1. J gave up 4 bases and V 5 bases, and 12 bases lay outside the gene matches. Germline loops: CDR1 SGHTA, CDR2 FQGNSA. The CDR3 contains 16 residues. The CDR3 loop reads CASSMDRVGLGTEAFF. The CDR3 bases are TGTGCCAGCAGCATGGACAGGGTAGGGTTGGGCACTGAAGCTTTCTTT.